The clone carrying this TCR beta chain showed up just once. What it binds is not known. These data are taken from a study of graft-versus-host responses after intestinal transplantation. Study information: Tacrolimus plus steroids were given to all recipients for roughly 3 years, preceded by anti-thymocyte globulin induction.

Overall study results and limits: Clonal ratios of graft-versus-host to host-versus-graft in allografts were high for patients exhibiting graft-donor T cell macrochimerism. Early post-transplant falls in HvG clones accompanied the peak levels of circulating GvH clones. Among recipient marrow samples, GvH clones were found; some appeared first in ileum or blood.

Repertoires were generated with immunoSEQ multiplex PCR, while TCRdb's copy carries only in-frame clones and drops some. Of around 100,000 clones detected, roughly 93% appear once; the ten largest clones hold 0.95% to 1.5%. CDR3 length: 13 residues. Trimming took 2 bases from V and 6 from J, leaving 10 bases between them. CDR1 is SGHVS and CDR2 is FQNEAQ in the germline V gene. The sample was unstimulated CD8+ T cells sorted from spleen or lymph node cells, taken before intestinal transplant. This clonotype was sampled from a human donor who received an intestinal transplant. V usage is TRBV7-8 and J usage is TRBJ1-2; D is perhaps TRBD1 (6 bases). Written as DNA, the CDR3 is TGTGCCAGCAGCTTATCCAGGGGCAATGGCTACACCTTC. Protein product: CASSLSRGNGYTF.